This T cell receptor beta chain comes out of a study of T cells in localized non-small cell lung cancer. General observations from the study: Highest T cell clonality was seen in uninvolved adjacent lung, surpassing that measured in tumor. Adjacent lung tissue had a median about 50 of the top 100 clones found in the tumor.

Assay: immunoSEQ multiplex PCR; the TCRdb copy retains only in-frame clones and omits some. Altogether approximately 24,000 clones are present, roughly 90% being singletons, with the ten largest covering less than 5%. CDR1 and CDR2 (germline): SEHNR, FQNEAQ (reference sequence). The length of the CDR3 is 16 residues. J lost 1 base, V lost 3 bases, and 6 bases had no gene match. With respect to this clone: As yet, its antigen is unknown.

This clonotype was sampled from a female donor older than 55 with stage II squamous cell lung carcinoma. The input for sequencing was peripheral blood, taken before any cancer treatment. The chain employs TRBV7-9 and TRBJ2-5; 9 bases align to TRBD1. The CDR3 loop is CASSFPTGGGQETQYF. Written as DNA, the CDR3 is TGTGCCAGCAGCTTTCCGACAGGGGGGGGCCAAGAGACCCAGTACTTC.